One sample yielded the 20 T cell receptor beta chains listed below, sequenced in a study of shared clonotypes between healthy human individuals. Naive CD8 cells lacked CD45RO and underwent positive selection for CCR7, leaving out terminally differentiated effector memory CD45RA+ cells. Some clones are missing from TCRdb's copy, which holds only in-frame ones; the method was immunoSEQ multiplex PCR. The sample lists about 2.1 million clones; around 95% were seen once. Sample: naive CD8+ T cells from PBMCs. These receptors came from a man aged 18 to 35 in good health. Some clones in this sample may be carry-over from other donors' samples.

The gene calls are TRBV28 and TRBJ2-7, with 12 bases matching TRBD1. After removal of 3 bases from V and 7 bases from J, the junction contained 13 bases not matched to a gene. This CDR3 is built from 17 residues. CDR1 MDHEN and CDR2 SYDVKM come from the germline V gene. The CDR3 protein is CASSLRPGTGGIGEQYF. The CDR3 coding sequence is TGTGCCAGCAGTTTGCGCCCCGGGACAGGGGGCATTGGTGAGCAGTACTTC.

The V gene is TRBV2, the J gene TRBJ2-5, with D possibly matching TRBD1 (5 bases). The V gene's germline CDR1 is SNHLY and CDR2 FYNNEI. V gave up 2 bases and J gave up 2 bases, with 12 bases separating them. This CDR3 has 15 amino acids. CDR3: CASSESPGRQETQYF. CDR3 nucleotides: TGTGCCAGCAGTGAATCTCCAGGGCGACAAGAGACCCAGTACTTC.

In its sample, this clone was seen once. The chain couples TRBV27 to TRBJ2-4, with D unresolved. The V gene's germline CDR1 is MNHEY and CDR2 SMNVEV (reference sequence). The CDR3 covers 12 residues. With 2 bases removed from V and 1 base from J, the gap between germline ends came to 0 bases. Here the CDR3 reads CASSLAKNIQYF. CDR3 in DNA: TGTGCCAGCAGTTTAGCCAAAAACATTCAGTACTTC.

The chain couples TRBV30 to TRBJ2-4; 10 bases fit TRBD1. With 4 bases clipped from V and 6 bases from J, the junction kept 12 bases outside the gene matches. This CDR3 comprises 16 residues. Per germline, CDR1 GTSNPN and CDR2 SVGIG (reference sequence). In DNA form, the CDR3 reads TGTGCCTGGACCCTATCGGGGACAGGGGTTAGAAACATTCAGTACTTC. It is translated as CAWTLSGTGVRNIQYF.

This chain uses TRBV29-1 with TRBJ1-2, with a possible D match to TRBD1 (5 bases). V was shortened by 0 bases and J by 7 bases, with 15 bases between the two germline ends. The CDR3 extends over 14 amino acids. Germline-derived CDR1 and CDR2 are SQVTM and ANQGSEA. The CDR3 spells CSVEDPPGTSGYTF. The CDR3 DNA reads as TGCAGCGTTGAAGATCCTCCCGGGACGTCTGGCTACACCTTC.

CDR3 amino acids: CASNNRDRTTKLFF. Written as DNA, the CDR3 is TGTGCCAGCAACAACCGGGACAGGACCACAAAACTGTTTTTT. The V and J genes are TRBV28 and TRBJ1-4; TRBD1 matches 8 bases. CDR1 and CDR2 from the germline V gene are MDHEN and SYDVKM. The CDR3 has 14 residues. J gave up 10 bases and V 7 bases, and 11 bases lay outside the gene matches.

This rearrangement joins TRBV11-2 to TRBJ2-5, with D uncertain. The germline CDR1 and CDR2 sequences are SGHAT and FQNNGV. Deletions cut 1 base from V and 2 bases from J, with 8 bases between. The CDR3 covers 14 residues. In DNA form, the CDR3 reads TGTGCCAGCAGCTTAGGGTACGGACAAGAGACCCAGTACTTC. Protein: CASSLGYGQETQYF.

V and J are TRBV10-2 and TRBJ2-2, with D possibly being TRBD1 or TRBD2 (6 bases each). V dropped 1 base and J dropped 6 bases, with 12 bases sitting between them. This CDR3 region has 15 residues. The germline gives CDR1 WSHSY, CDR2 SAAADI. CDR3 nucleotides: TGCGCCAGCAGTGAGTGGGTGGGGGGCGCCGGGGAGCTGTTTTTT. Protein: CASSEWVGGAGELFF.

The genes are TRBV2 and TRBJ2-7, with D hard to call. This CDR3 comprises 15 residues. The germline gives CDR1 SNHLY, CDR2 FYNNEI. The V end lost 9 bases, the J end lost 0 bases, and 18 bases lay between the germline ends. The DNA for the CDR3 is TGTGCCAGTTCAGAGTTCGCTCCGGGCTCCTACGAGCAGTACTTC. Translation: CASSEFAPGSYEQYF.

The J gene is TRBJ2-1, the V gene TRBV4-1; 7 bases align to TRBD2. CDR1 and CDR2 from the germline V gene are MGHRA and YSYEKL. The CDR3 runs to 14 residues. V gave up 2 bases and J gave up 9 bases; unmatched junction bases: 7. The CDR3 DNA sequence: TGCGCCAGCAGCCAATTAACGGGGGGTACTGAGCAGTTCTTC. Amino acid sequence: CASSQLTGGTEQFF.

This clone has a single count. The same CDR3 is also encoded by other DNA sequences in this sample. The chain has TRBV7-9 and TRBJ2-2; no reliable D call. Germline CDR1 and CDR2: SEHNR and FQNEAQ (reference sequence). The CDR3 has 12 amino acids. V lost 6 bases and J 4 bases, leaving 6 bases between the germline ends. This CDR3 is CASSQPTGELFF. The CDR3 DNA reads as TGTGCCAGCAGTCAACCCACCGGGGAGCTGTTTTTT.

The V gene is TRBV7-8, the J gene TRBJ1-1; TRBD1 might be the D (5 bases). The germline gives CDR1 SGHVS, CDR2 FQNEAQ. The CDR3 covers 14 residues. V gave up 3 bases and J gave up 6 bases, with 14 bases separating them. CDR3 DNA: TGTGCCAGCAGCTTTTCCGGGACCTACCCTGAAGCTTTCTTT. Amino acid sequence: CASSFSGTYPEAFF.

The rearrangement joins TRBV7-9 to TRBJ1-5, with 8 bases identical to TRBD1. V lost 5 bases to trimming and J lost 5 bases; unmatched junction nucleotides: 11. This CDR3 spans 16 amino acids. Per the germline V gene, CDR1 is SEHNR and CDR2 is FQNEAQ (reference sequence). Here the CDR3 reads CASSPIGQGSHQPQHF. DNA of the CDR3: TGTGCCAGCAGCCCAATCGGACAGGGAAGCCATCAGCCCCAGCATTTT.

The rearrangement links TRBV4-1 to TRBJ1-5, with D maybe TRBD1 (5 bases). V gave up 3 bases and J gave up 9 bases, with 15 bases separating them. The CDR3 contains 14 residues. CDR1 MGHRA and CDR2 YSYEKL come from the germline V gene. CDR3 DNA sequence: TGCGCCAGCAGCCACCTTTCAAGGGGACGGCCCCAGCATTTT. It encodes CASSHLSRGRPQHF.

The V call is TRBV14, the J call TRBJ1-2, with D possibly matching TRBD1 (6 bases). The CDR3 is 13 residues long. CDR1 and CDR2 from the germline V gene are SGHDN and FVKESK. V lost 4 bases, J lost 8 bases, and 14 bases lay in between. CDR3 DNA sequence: TGTGCCAGCAGCCCTGGGGGGCTTGGCGGCTACACCTTC. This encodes CASSPGGLGGYTF.

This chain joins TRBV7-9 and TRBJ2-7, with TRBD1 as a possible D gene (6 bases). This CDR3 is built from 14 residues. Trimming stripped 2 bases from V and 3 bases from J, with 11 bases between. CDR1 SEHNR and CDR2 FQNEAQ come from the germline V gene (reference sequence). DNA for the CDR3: TGTGCCAGCAGCTTACAGGGGACCCTCTACGAGCAGTACTTC. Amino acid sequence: CASSLQGTLYEQYF.

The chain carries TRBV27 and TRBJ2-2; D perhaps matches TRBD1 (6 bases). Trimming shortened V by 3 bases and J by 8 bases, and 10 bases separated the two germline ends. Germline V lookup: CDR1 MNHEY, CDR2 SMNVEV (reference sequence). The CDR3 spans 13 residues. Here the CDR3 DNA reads TGTGCCAGCAGTTTGAACACAGGGGGGGAGCTGTTTTTT. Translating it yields CASSLNTGGELFF.

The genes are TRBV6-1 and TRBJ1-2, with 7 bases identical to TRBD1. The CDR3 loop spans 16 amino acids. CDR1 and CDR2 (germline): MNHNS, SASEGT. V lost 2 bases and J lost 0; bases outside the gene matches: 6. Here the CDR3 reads CASSERGTAANYGYTF. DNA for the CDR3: TGTGCCAGCAGTGAAAGGGGGACAGCTGCTAACTATGGCTACACCTTC.

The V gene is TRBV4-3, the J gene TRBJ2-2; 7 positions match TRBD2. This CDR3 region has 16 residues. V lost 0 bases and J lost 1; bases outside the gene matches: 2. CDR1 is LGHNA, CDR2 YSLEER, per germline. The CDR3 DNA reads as TGCGCCAGCAGCCAAGATGCTAGCGGGAACACCGGGGAGCTGTTTTTT. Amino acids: CASSQDASGNTGELFF.

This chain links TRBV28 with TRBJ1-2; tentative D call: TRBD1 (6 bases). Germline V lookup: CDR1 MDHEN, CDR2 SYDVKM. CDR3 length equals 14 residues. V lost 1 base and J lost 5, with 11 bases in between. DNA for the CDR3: TGTGCCAGCAGTTTATTAACAGGGTGGTATGGCTACACCTTC. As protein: CASSLLTGWYGYTF.